A single sample gave rise to the 25 T cell receptor beta chains below, sequenced in a study of PD-1 blockade in classical Hodgkin lymphoma. TCRdb's table, derived via immunoSEQ multiplex PCR, lists solely in-frame clones and lacks some. The table lists around 40,000 clones, about 71% of them singletons. The patients all showed relapse after autologous stem cell transplantation, while their brentuximab vedotin exposure varied. The input for sequencing was peripheral blood mononuclear cells (PBMCs), taken at baseline. The origin of the receptors is a human donor with classical Hodgkin lymphoma.

The chain is built from TRBV7-3 and TRBJ1-1; D is unclear. From germline, CDR1 is SGHTA and CDR2 FQGTGA. V lost 1 base and J lost 1, with 7 bases in between. The CDR3 runs 14 residues. The CDR3 protein is CASSLNPANTEAFF. The CDR3 DNA sequence: TGTGCCAGCAGCTTAAATCCGGCGAACACTGAAGCTTTCTTT.

This chain joins TRBV29-1 and TRBJ1-3; TRBD1 might be the D (5 bases). V lost 1 base to trimming and J lost 0 bases, with 10 bases between them. CDR1 and CDR2 (germline): SQVTM, ANQGSEA. The CDR3 extends over 15 amino acids. CDR3 sequence reads: CSVEARGPSGNTIYF. The CDR3 region has the DNA TGCAGCGTTGAAGCCCGGGGCCCCTCTGGAAACACCATATATTTT.

The rearrangement joins TRBV6-5 to TRBJ1-5; unclear D gene. Trimming took 6 bases from V and 3 from J, leaving 12 bases between them. Germline CDR1 is MNHEY and CDR2 is SVGAGI. This CDR3 has 14 residues. The CDR3 region is CASSPADFNQPQHF. As DNA, the CDR3 is TGTGCCAGCAGCCCCGCGGACTTCAATCAGCCCCAGCATTTT.

This clone was picked up a small number of times. The chain has TRBV5-1 and TRBJ2-1; D is undetermined. The CDR3 has 15 residues. CDR1 SGHRS and CDR2 YFSETQ come from the germline V gene. With 0 bases removed from V and 3 bases from J, the gap between germline ends came to 10 bases. CDR3 amino acids: CASSLGSVVYNEQFF. The CDR3 DNA sequence: TGCGCCAGCAGCTTGGGTAGTGTCGTCTACAATGAGCAGTTCTTC.

V gene TRBV4-3 combines with J gene TRBJ2-3; a possible D gene is TRBD2 (6 bases). V was shortened by 1 base and J by 5 bases, with 10 bases between the two germline ends. The germline gives CDR1 LGHNA, CDR2 YSLEER. This CDR3 has 14 residues. CDR3 residues: CASSQGLGGDTQYF. CDR3 DNA sequence: TGCGCCAGCAGCCAAGGGCTGGGAGGAGATACGCAGTATTTT.

This clone was observed once. The chain employs TRBV6-5 and TRBJ2-6; D is ambiguous. The CDR3 is 15 amino acids. V dropped 7 bases and J dropped 3 bases, with 13 bases sitting between them. Germline CDR1 is MNHEY and CDR2 is SVGAGI. This CDR3 reads CASTRGRIGANVLTF. The CDR3 DNA is TGTGCCAGCACCCGCGGCCGGATTGGGGCCAACGTCCTGACTTTC.

V usage is TRBV4-2 and J usage is TRBJ2-1, with TRBD2 matching over 7 bases. V lost 1 base and J lost 5; bases outside the gene matches: 8. This CDR3 is built from 16 residues. Germline lookup yields CDR1 LGHNA and CDR2 YNFKEQ. This CDR3 reads CASSQGPAGVNNEQFF. CDR3 sequence (DNA): TGTGCCAGCAGCCAAGGCCCCGCGGGGGTTAACAATGAGCAGTTCTTC.

There are a few counts of this clone. V usage is TRBV29-1 and J usage is TRBJ1-2, with a tentative D call TRBD1 (6 bases). The germline CDR1 and CDR2 sequences are SQVTM and ANQGSEA. This CDR3 comprises 11 residues. V was trimmed by 7 bases and J by 4 bases, leaving 10 bases between them. The CDR3 loop is CSGWDTYGYTF. CDR3 DNA: TGCAGCGGTTGGGACACCTATGGCTACACCTTC.

This clone occurred a few times. V usage is TRBV2 and J usage is TRBJ2-7, with D hard to call. Per germline, CDR1 SNHLY and CDR2 FYNNEI. This CDR3 has 11 amino acids. V was pared by 5 bases and J by 7 bases, with 9 bases between. The CDR3 coding sequence is TGTGCCAGCAGTTACCAGGAAGAGCAGTACTTC. Translated, it gives CASSYQEEQYF.

The gene calls are TRBV21-1 and TRBJ1-1; TRBD1 was called by the table and not checked on the DNA. TRBV21-1 represents a pseudogene. The CDR3 contains 17 residues. CDR3 sequence: CASSKVRGPSGDTEAFF. The CDR3 DNA is TGTGCCAGCAGCAAAGTGAGGGGGCCCTCCGGGGACACTGAAGCTTTCTTT.

This chain links TRBV27 with TRBJ2-6; D gene ambiguous. V was pared by 4 bases and J by 4 bases, with 8 bases between. CDR1 MNHEY and CDR2 SMNVEV come from the germline V gene (reference sequence). The CDR3 runs 14 residues. In DNA, the CDR3 is TGTGCCAGCAGTTCGGTCGCCGGGGCCAACGTCCTGACTTTC. Amino acids: CASSSVAGANVLTF.

This chain connects TRBV7-2 to TRBJ2-2, with TRBD1 identical over 8 bases. The CDR3 extends over 16 amino acids. Germline assignment: CDR1 SGHTA and CDR2 FQGNSA. V was pared by 1 base and J by 1 base, with 2 bases of the junction left unmatched. The CDR3, as DNA: TGTGCCAGCAGCTTAGGGACAGGGCTGAACACCGGGGAGCTGTTTTTT. Translated: CASSLGTGLNTGELFF.

This clone came up a few times. The rearrangement links TRBV7-2 to TRBJ1-4, with TRBD1 matching 8 bases. The germline gives CDR1 SGHTA, CDR2 FQGNSA. The junction had 5 bases not matched to a gene; V was cut back by 2 bases and J by 6 bases. This CDR3 spans 15 amino acids. CDR3 bases: TGTGCCAGCAGCTTACAGGGGGCTAGTTATGAAAAACTGTTTTTT. It specifies CASSLQGASYEKLFF.

This clone was counted a few times. The genes are TRBV11-2 and TRBJ2-2, with 7 bases that match TRBD1. Looked up from germline, CDR1 is SGHAT and CDR2 is FQNNGV. The CDR3 contains 16 residues. The V segment lost 4 bases and the J segment 4 bases; nucleotides outside the gene matches: 9. CDR3 protein: CASSSPTGQSTGELFF. DNA for the CDR3: TGTGCCAGCAGCTCACCGACAGGGCAAAGCACCGGGGAGCTGTTTTTT.

The V and J genes are TRBV19 and TRBJ1-2; possibly TRBD1 for D (5 bases). Germline assignment: CDR1 LNHDA and CDR2 SQIVND (reference sequence). The ends were cut back, 4 bases at V and 1 base at J, with 10 bases in the middle. The CDR3 has 14 amino acids. The CDR3 DNA follows: TGTGCCAGTAGTAGCCTCAGGGTTAACTATGGCTACACCTTC. This translates into CASSSLRVNYGYTF.

The rearrangement uses TRBV4-3 and TRBJ2-5; D is uncertain. The CDR3 is 14 residues long. Trimming stripped 0 bases from V and 7 bases from J, with 12 bases between. Germline-derived CDR1 and CDR2 are LGHNA and YSLEER. DNA of the CDR3: TGCGCCAGCAGCCAAGATCTTCAGTTGGGGACCCAGTACTTC. Translating it yields CASSQDLQLGTQYF.

The chain combines TRBV7-2 with TRBJ2-3; no firm D call. The germline CDR1 and CDR2 sequences are SGHTA and FQGNSA. Deletions cut 5 bases from V and 5 bases from J, with 17 bases between. The CDR3 contains 15 residues. CDR3 in DNA: TGTGCCAGCAGCGCACTGGGTCTCAACGGAGATACGCAGTATTTT. This gives the protein CASSALGLNGDTQYF.

The CDR3 loop reads CASSRITAPRETQYF. The CDR3, as DNA: TGTGCCAGCAGCCGCATTACGGCCCCAAGGGAGACCCAGTACTTC. The gene calls are TRBV7-8 and TRBJ2-5, with D unresolved. V was cut by 5 bases and J by 5 bases, with 18 bases left in between. CDR1 and CDR2 from the germline V gene are SGHVS and FQNEAQ. This CDR3 contains 15 residues.

This clone has a handful of counts. The genes are TRBV9 and TRBJ2-5, with TRBD1 as a possible D gene (6 bases). The CDR3 consists of 14 residues. The germline V gene encodes CDR1 SGDLS and CDR2 YYNGEE. Between the trimmed V and J ends, which lost 0 bases and 3 bases, there was a span of 9 bases. CDR3 sequence: CASSVGYREETQYF. CDR3 coding DNA: TGTGCCAGCAGCGTAGGTTACAGGGAAGAGACCCAGTACTTC.

The CDR3 DNA sequence: TGTGCCAGCAGCTGGACAGAACACGTCATCCTAAATTTTGGCGAGCAGTACTTC. Protein: CASSWTEHVILNFGEQYF. The chain joins TRBV28 to TRBJ2-7, with D perhaps matching TRBD1 (6 bases). The CDR3 sequence is 18 residues long. Germline lookup yields CDR1 MDHEN and CDR2 SYDVKM. Trimming left V 6 bases short and J 6 bases short, with 30 bases between.

V is TRBV28 and J is TRBJ2-1; 9 positions match TRBD2. The length of the CDR3 is 15 residues. Germline CDR1 and CDR2: MDHEN and SYDVKM. The trim removed 2 bases at V and 1 base at J, leaving 0 bases unmatched. CDR3 DNA: TGTGCCAGCAGTTTAGCGGGGGGGTCCTACAATGAGCAGTTCTTC. This codes for CASSLAGGSYNEQFF.

This chain links TRBV11-2 with TRBJ2-7; 9 bases are a match to TRBD1. The CDR3 has 18 amino acids. Germline-derived CDR1 and CDR2 are SGHAT and FQNNGV. V lost 5 bases, J lost 3 bases, and 17 bases stayed unmatched. DNA for the CDR3: TGTGCCAGCAGCCATCAAAACGGGACAGGGAATCGGCTCTACGAGCAGTACTTC. Its protein is CASSHQNGTGNRLYEQYF.

This sequence joins TRBV7-6 and TRBJ2-5, with D possibly TRBD2 on 6 matching bases. Germline lookup yields CDR1 SGHVS and CDR2 FNYEAQ. This CDR3 is 16 amino acids long. V was clipped by 5 bases and J by 1 base, with 17 bases between them. The CDR3 protein is CASSPRGWRLQETQYF. CDR3 bases: TGTGCCAGCAGCCCCCGGGGGTGGCGGCTCCAAGAGACCCAGTACTTC.

The rearrangement joins TRBV7-9 to TRBJ1-5; 7 bases fit TRBD1. In germline, CDR1 is SEHNR, CDR2 FQNEAQ (reference sequence). This CDR3 contains 14 residues. V gave up 5 bases and J gave up 5 bases; unmatched junction bases: 6. The CDR3 sequence is CASSRGQDYQPQHF. The CDR3, as DNA: TGTGCCAGCAGCCGCGGACAGGATTATCAGCCCCAGCATTTT.

This clone appeared once. The J gene is TRBJ2-5, the V gene TRBV29-1, with D tentatively TRBD2 (7 bases). The CDR3 contains 13 residues. In germline, CDR1 is SQVTM, CDR2 ANQGSEA. The V end lost 7 bases, the J end lost 8 bases, and 20 bases lay between the germline ends. CDR3 amino acids: CSGRAQGGGTQYF. The CDR3 DNA is TGCAGCGGTCGCGCACAAGGGGGGGGCACCCAGTACTTC.